These T cell receptor beta chains were read from a single sample in a study of T cell repertoires in cytomegalovirus infection. What these receptors recognize is not known. TCRdb called the reads again in MiXCR, with one record for every CDR3 protein. The sample has about 69,000 distinct CDR3 sequences, about 26% seen once; the top ten hold 59%. The sample in question was CD8+ T cells from cultured PBMCs, obtained from culture after CMV antigen stimulation. The receptors were gathered from a human donor in good health (CMV status not recorded). Some clones in this sample may be carry-over from other donors' samples. The CDR3 runs from the conserved cysteine through the conserved F or W. A D gene is named only where the DNA matches it firmly. Where a row states a size, it is once, few, many or the class of an expanded clone; other rows omit it.

J gene,D gene,clone size,V gene,CDR3 protein,CDR3 DNA
TRBJ2-2,TRBD2,few,TRBV12-3/TRBV12-4,CASRWGLAGGPPLTGELFF,TGTGCCAGCAGATGGGGACTAGCGGGAGGACCACCCTTAACCGGGGAGCTGTTTTTT
TRBJ2-1,TRBD2,few,TRBV6-1,CASSLKAPRGSAEQFF,TGTGCCAGCAGCTTAAAAGCCCCGCGGGGGTCCGCTGAGCAGTTCTTC
TRBJ2-7,NA,few,TRBV7-3,CASSLAGAGDEQYF,TGTGCCAGCAGCTTAGCAGGGGCCGGGGACGAGCAGTACTTC
TRBJ2-7,NA,many,TRBV28,CASTPTGSEQYF,TGTGCCAGCACCCCCACAGGGAGCGAGCAGTACTTC
TRBJ2-7,TRBD1,NA,TRBV12-3/TRBV12-4,CASRTGTGISYEQYF,TGTGCCAGCAGGACCGGGACAGGGATCTCCTACGAGCAGTACTTC
TRBJ2-3,NA,NA,TRBV6-2/TRBV6-3,CASSYHRDIEPGVNTQYF,TGTGCCAGCAGTTACCACCGGGACATTGAACCAGGGGTGAATACGCAGTATTTT
TRBJ1-2,NA,NA,TRBV19,CASSIVTSQGITNYGYTF,TGTGCCAGTAGTATAGTGACTAGCCAGGGTATTACTAACTATGGCTACACCTTC
TRBJ2-1,TRBD2,NA,TRBV10-2,CASRDTSGEQFF,TGCGCCAGCAGAGATACTAGCGGAGAGCAGTTCTTC
TRBJ2-7,TRBD2,few,TRBV6-2/TRBV6-3,CASSSLSELAGYSYEQYF,TGTGCCAGCAGCTCCCTTTCGGAACTAGCGGGATACTCCTACGAGCAGTACTTC
TRBJ2-7,TRBD2,few,TRBV27,CASSFGEGTSGYEQYF,TGTGCCAGCAGTTTTGGGGAGGGGACTAGCGGCTACGAGCAGTACTTC
TRBJ2-3,NA,few,TRBV5-4,CASTPDSSGPFSGQYF,TGTGCCAGCACCCCCGACTCCTCTGGCCCTTTTTCTGGGCAGTATTTT
TRBJ1-6,NA,many,TRBV6-5,CASSYSRSLDSPLHF,TGTGCCAGCAGTTACTCGAGGAGTCTCGATTCACCCCTCCACTTT
TRBJ2-5,NA,NA,TRBV27,CASKGVGNQETQYF,TGTGCCAGCAAAGGGGTGGGGAACCAAGAGACCCAGTACTTC
TRBJ1-6,NA,NA,TRBV6-1,CASSEGDGNSPLHF,TGTGCCAGCAGTGAAGGGGACGGGAATTCACCCCTCCACTTT
TRBJ1-5,NA,NA,TRBV12-3/TRBV12-4,CASSLVEISNQPQHF,TGTGCCAGCAGTTTAGTGGAGATTAGCAATCAGCCCCAGCATTTT
TRBJ2-7,TRBD1,NA,TRBV7-8,CASSLDRGTYEQYF,TGTGCCAGCAGCCTCGACAGGGGAACCTACGAGCAGTACTTC
TRBJ2-7,TRBD2,few,TRBV4-3,CASSQGGTSGTFGLYEQYF,TGCGCCAGCAGCCAAGGTGGGACTAGCGGGACCTTCGGCCTCTACGAGCAGTACTTC
TRBJ2-3,NA,NA,TRBV9,CASTHGGEAGDTQYF,TGTGCCAGCACCCACGGAGGGGAAGCCGGAGATACGCAGTATTTT
TRBJ1-1,NA,many,TRBV7-2,CASSLWGQNTEAFF,TGTGCCAGCAGCTTATGGGGACAGAACACTGAAGCTTTCTTT
TRBJ2-1,NA,NA,TRBV3-1,CASGLPRVEGEGFNEQFF,TGTGCCAGCGGCCTACCCCGCGTAGAGGGGGAAGGTTTCAATGAGCAGTTCTTC
TRBJ2-3,TRBD2,NA,TRBV20-1,CSARGWDYPDTQYF,TGCAGTGCTAGAGGCTGGGACTACCCAGATACGCAGTATTTT
TRBJ2-3,NA,NA,TRBV29-1,CSVEDPRSTDTQYF,TGCAGCGTTGAAGATCCTCGGAGCACAGATACGCAGTATTTT
TRBJ2-2,NA,many,TRBV7-2,CASPGQVPTGELFF,TGTGCCAGCCCGGGGCAGGTCCCCACCGGGGAGCTGTTTTTT
TRBJ2-5,NA,few,TRBV7-6,CASSPSMRTGRETQYF,TGTGCCAGCAGCCCATCCATGCGGACCGGGCGGGAGACCCAGTACTTC
TRBJ2-1,NA,NA,TRBV30,CAWSVINNEQFF,TGTGCCTGGAGTGTTATTAACAATGAGCAGTTCTTC
TRBJ2-7,NA,many,TRBV6-5,CASSYAAASYEQYF,TGTGCCAGCAGTTACGCGGCTGCAAGCTACGAGCAGTACTTC
TRBJ2-3,NA,NA,TRBV15,CATSTRDTQYF,TGTGCCACCAGCACACGGGATACGCAGTATTTT
TRBJ1-5,NA,few,TRBV7-2,CASSSGLGQPQHF,TGTGCCAGCAGCTCGGGACTGGGTCAGCCCCAGCATTTT
TRBJ2-3,TRBD2,many,TRBV7-2,CASSLGASGAADTQYF,TGTGCCAGCAGCCTCGGGGCTAGCGGGGCGGCAGATACGCAGTATTTT
TRBJ2-7,TRBD2,few,TRBV12-3/TRBV12-4,CASSPPGGGAYEQYF,TGTGCCAGCAGCCCCCCTGGCGGGGGGGCCTACGAGCAGTACTTC
TRBJ2-1,TRBD2,few,TRBV12-3/TRBV12-4,CASSFRGRDEQFF,TGTGCCAGCAGTTTCCGGGGGAGGGATGAGCAGTTCTTC
TRBJ1-4,NA,many,TRBV27,CASSPTGLHEKLFF,TGTGCCAGCAGCCCTACCGGGCTTCATGAAAAACTGTTTTTT
TRBJ1-2,NA,NA,TRBV7-9,CASSLADGDYGYTF,TGTGCCAGCAGCTTAGCTGACGGGGACTATGGCTACACCTTC
TRBJ2-3,NA,NA,TRBV27,CASSAPTDTQYF,TGTGCCAGCAGTGCGCCCACAGATACGCAGTATTTT
TRBJ2-7,TRBD1,many,TRBV28,CASSPGTDDSYEQYF,TGTGCCAGCAGTCCCGGGACAGACGACTCCTACGAGCAGTACTTC
TRBJ2-3,NA,NA,TRBV6-1,CASSERNRDTQYF,TGTGCCAGCAGTGAACGCAACAGAGATACGCAGTATTTT
TRBJ2-1,TRBD2,NA,TRBV9,CASSPHLGTSGNNEQFF,TGTGCCAGCAGCCCCCACCTGGGGACTAGTGGGAACAATGAGCAGTTCTTC
TRBJ2-2,NA,NA,TRBV12-3/TRBV12-4,CASSLPGHNTGELFF,TGTGCCAGCAGTTTACCTGGACACAACACCGGGGAGCTGTTTTTT
TRBJ2-7,TRBD1,many,TRBV7-2,CASSPRPGTGAYEQYF,TGTGCCAGCAGCCCGCGTCCCGGGACAGGGGCCTACGAGCAGTACTTC
TRBJ2-3,NA,NA,TRBV5-1,CATNPGGQSTDTQYF,TGCGCCACCAATCCGGGAGGACAGTCCACAGATACGCAGTATTTT
TRBJ2-5,TRBD1,NA,TRBV7-9,CASSAPGQEKQETQYF,TGTGCCAGCAGCGCACCGGGACAGGAGAAACAAGAGACCCAGTACTTC
TRBJ1-6,TRBD1,NA,TRBV4-1,CASSHPGQGSSPLHF,TGCGCCAGCAGCCACCCGGGACAGGGAAGTTCACCCCTCCACTTT
TRBJ1-2,NA,many,TRBV28,CASSSSHGYTF,TGTGCCAGCAGCTCCTCGCATGGCTACACCTTC
TRBJ1-1,NA,few,TRBV10-2,CASSESFLLKTGPLNTEAFF,TGCGCCAGCAGTGAGTCGTTTTTGCTCAAAACGGGGCCCCTGAACACTGAAGCTTTCTTT
TRBJ1-5,NA,few,TRBV5-6,CASSLGVTNQPQHF,TGTGCCAGCAGCCTTGGGGTAACCAATCAGCCCCAGCATTTT
TRBJ2-3,TRBD2,NA,TRBV7-6,CASSKRAGLAGGASTDTQYF,TGTGCCAGCAGCAAGCGGGCGGGACTAGCGGGGGGGGCTAGCACAGATACGCAGTATTTT
TRBJ2-5,TRBD1,NA,TRBV28,CASAGQGWQETQYF,TGTGCCAGCGCTGGACAGGGGTGGCAAGAGACCCAGTACTTC
TRBJ1-4,NA,many,TRBV7-6,CASSLALGAETNEKLFF,TGTGCCAGCAGCTTGGCCCTGGGGGCAGAAACTAATGAAAAACTGTTTTTT
TRBJ2-5,TRBD1,NA,TRBV12-3/TRBV12-4,CASSEQGAYETQYF,TGTGCCAGCAGTGAACAGGGGGCATACGAGACCCAGTACTTC
TRBJ1-5,NA,NA,TRBV15,CATGGPGRNQPQHF,TGTGCCACCGGGGGACCGGGTCGCAATCAGCCCCAGCATTTT
TRBJ1-1,NA,few,TRBV28,CASSFGPEAFF,TGTGCCAGCAGTTTCGGGCCAGAAGCTTTCTTT
TRBJ2-5,NA,once,TRBV7-3,CASSYNGRSETQYF,TGTGCCAGCAGCTACAATGGACGGTCAGAGACCCAGTACTTC
TRBJ2-1,TRBD2,NA,TRBV5-6,CASSATLAGVGEQFF,TGTGCCAGCAGCGCTACCCTAGCGGGGGTTGGTGAGCAGTTCTTC
TRBJ2-1,NA,few,TRBV10-3,CAISESMAGQYNEQFF,TGTGCCATCAGTGAGTCGATGGCAGGACAATACAATGAGCAGTTCTTC
TRBJ1-2,NA,NA,TRBV12-3/TRBV12-4,CASSLPAGEHGYTF,TGTGCCAGCAGCCTCCCGGCAGGGGAGCATGGCTACACCTTC
TRBJ2-2,TRBD1,once,TRBV11-2,CASSGRGSNTGELFF,TGTGCCAGCAGCGGCAGGGGGTCAAACACCGGGGAGCTGTTTTTT
TRBJ2-7,TRBD2,NA,TRBV6-1,CASSSTSGGYEQYF,TGTGCCAGCAGTTCTACTAGCGGGGGCTACGAGCAGTACTTC
TRBJ2-7,NA,many,TRBV7-9,CASSLTGVGEQYF,TGTGCCAGCAGCCTTACCGGGGTGGGGGAGCAGTACTTC
TRBJ2-2,NA,many,TRBV12-3/TRBV12-4,CASGVRGLAIGELFF,TGTGCCAGCGGAGTCCGGGGTCTAGCGATCGGGGAGCTGTTTTTT
TRBJ2-5,TRBD2,NA,TRBV12-3/TRBV12-4,CASSLLGLALETQYF,TGTGCCAGCAGTTTATTGGGACTAGCATTGGAGACCCAGTACTTC